Listed below are T cell receptor beta chains from one sample, sequenced in a study of cytomegalovirus exposure and HLA in healthy donors. The assay was immunoSEQ multiplex PCR, and TCRdb's table has in-frame clones only and misses some. The table includes around 150,000 clones, 80% detected once. The sequenced sample consisted of PBMCs. These receptors were obtained from a man aged 50 to 59 in good health and CMV-seronegative. The CDR3 runs from the conserved cysteine through the conserved F or W. A D gene is named only where the DNA matches it firmly. The size of a clone is reported for some rows only, either as once, few or many, or as a class for expanded clones.

J gene: TRBJ2-7
CDR3 length: 14
D gene: NA
clone size: NA
V gene: TRBV6-1
CDR3 DNA: TGTGCCAGCAGTGAAGCCCAGATGGCCTACGAGCAGTACTTC
CDR3 protein: CASSEAQMAYEQYF

J gene: TRBJ2-3
CDR3 length: 16
D gene: NA
clone size: once
V gene: TRBV5-1
CDR3 DNA: TGCGCCAGCGCCCTCGGGGACAGATGGGGGGCAGATACGCAGTATTTT
CDR3 protein: CASALGDRWGADTQYF

J gene: TRBJ1-5
CDR3 length: 15
D gene: TRBD1
clone size: NA
V gene: TRBV19
CDR3 DNA: TGTGCCAGTAGTACAACAGGGGTGGGCAATCAGCCCCAGCATTTT
CDR3 protein: CASSTTGVGNQPQHF

J gene: TRBJ2-7
CDR3 length: 14
D gene: NA
clone size: once
V gene: TRBV18
CDR3 DNA: TGTGCCAGCTCAGGCGGGACGGTGACCTACGAGCAGTACTTC
CDR3 protein: CASSGGTVTYEQYF

J gene: TRBJ2-7
CDR3 length: 14
D gene: TRBD2
clone size: NA
V gene: TRBV5-1
CDR3 DNA: TGCGCCAGCAGTTGGGAGGGGCCCCCCTACGAGCAGTACTTC
CDR3 protein: CASSWEGPPYEQYF

J gene: TRBJ2-4
CDR3 length: 14
D gene: NA
clone size: once
V gene: TRBV19
CDR3 DNA: TGTGCCAGTAGGAGCAGGGATGCCAAAAACATTCAGTACTTC
CDR3 protein: CASRSRDAKNIQYF

J gene: TRBJ1-6
CDR3 length: 15
D gene: TRBD1
clone size: few
V gene: TRBV5-1
CDR3 DNA: TGCGCCAGCAGCTTGGGGGACAGCCTAAATTCACCCCTCCACTTT
CDR3 protein: CASSLGDSLNSPLHF

J gene: TRBJ1-3
CDR3 length: 14
D gene: NA
clone size: NA
V gene: TRBV7-6
CDR3 DNA: TGTGCCAGCAGCTCGGGGTCCCCTGGAAACACCATATATTTT
CDR3 protein: CASSSGSPGNTIYF

J gene: TRBJ1-1
CDR3 length: 16
D gene: NA
clone size: NA
V gene: TRBV2
CDR3 DNA: TGTGCCAGCAGTGATGGCCTTGGACAGACGAACACTGAAGCTTTCTTT
CDR3 protein: CASSDGLGQTNTEAFF

J gene: TRBJ1-1
CDR3 length: 15
D gene: TRBD1
clone size: NA
V gene: TRBV6-1
CDR3 DNA: TGTGCCAGCAGTGATCCGGGGACAGGGCGTCCTGAAGCTTTCTTT
CDR3 protein: CASSDPGTGRPEAFF

J gene: TRBJ2-3
CDR3 length: 16
D gene: TRBD2
clone size: NA
V gene: TRBV27
CDR3 DNA: TGTGCCAGCAGTTTAGGGACTAGGGGACCCACAGATACGCAGTATTTT
CDR3 protein: CASSLGTRGPTDTQYF

J gene: TRBJ2-5
CDR3 length: 20
D gene: TRBD1
clone size: few
V gene: TRBV28
CDR3 DNA: TGTGCCAGCAGTTTAAGGGACAGGGGGACAAATCCAACAACCGAAGAGACCCAGTACTTC
CDR3 protein: CASSLRDRGTNPTTEETQYF

J gene: TRBJ2-7
CDR3 length: 15
D gene: TRBD2
clone size: NA
V gene: TRBV9
CDR3 DNA: TGTGCCAGCAGTTCCCTTAGCGGGGATACCTACGAGCAGTACTTC
CDR3 protein: CASSSLSGDTYEQYF

J gene: TRBJ1-2
CDR3 length: 14
D gene: TRBD1
clone size: NA
V gene: TRBV14
CDR3 DNA: TGTGCCAGCAGCCTGGACAGGGGCTCCCGTCGCTACACCTTC
CDR3 protein: CASSLDRGSRRYTF

J gene: TRBJ1-1
CDR3 length: 15
D gene: TRBD1
clone size: NA
V gene: TRBV7-3
CDR3 DNA: TGTGCCAGCAGACCAGACAGGGGGCTTAACACTGAAGCTTTCTTT
CDR3 protein: CASRPDRGLNTEAFF

J gene: TRBJ2-7
CDR3 length: 14
D gene: TRBD1
clone size: NA
V gene: TRBV6-1
CDR3 DNA: TGTGCCAGCATCGCGGACAGGGGGCCCTACGAGCAGTACTTC
CDR3 protein: CASIADRGPYEQYF

J gene: TRBJ2-3
CDR3 length: 12
D gene: TRBD2
clone size: NA
V gene: TRBV7-2
CDR3 DNA: TGTGCCAGCAGCTCGCCGGGACTAGCACAGTATTTT
CDR3 protein: CASSSPGLAQYF

J gene: TRBJ1-1
CDR3 length: 14
D gene: NA
clone size: NA
V gene: TRBV2
CDR3 DNA: TGTGCCAGCAGTGAAGTCGGCAGGGGCACTGAAGCTTTCTTT
CDR3 protein: CASSEVGRGTEAFF

J gene: TRBJ1-5
CDR3 length: 18
D gene: NA
clone size: NA
V gene: TRBV19
CDR3 DNA: TGTGCCAGTAGTCCACGACTTGGACAGATAGATAGCAATCAGCCCCAGCATTTT
CDR3 protein: CASSPRLGQIDSNQPQHF

J gene: TRBJ1-1
CDR3 length: 15
D gene: TRBD1
clone size: NA
V gene: TRBV15
CDR3 DNA: TGTGCCACCAGCAGCCGACAGGGTGCTGGCACTGAAGCTTTCTTT
CDR3 protein: CATSSRQGAGTEAFF

J gene: TRBJ2-2
CDR3 length: 17
D gene: TRBD2
clone size: NA
V gene: TRBV27
CDR3 DNA: TGTGCCAGCAGTCCCGGGTTGGTGACTAGCGTTACCGGGGAGCTGTTTTTT
CDR3 protein: CASSPGLVTSVTGELFF

J gene: TRBJ1-1
CDR3 length: 12
D gene: NA
clone size: NA
V gene: TRBV30
CDR3 DNA: TGTGCCTGGAACTCTGTCGTCACTGAAGCTTTCTTT
CDR3 protein: CAWNSVVTEAFF